One sample yielded the 19 T cell receptor beta chains listed below, sequenced in a study of identical twins. TCRdb re-called the 5' RACE reads through MiXCR, storing one row per CDR3 protein. Here the sample spans 400,000 to 550,000 distinct CDR3 sequences, 20% to 30% being singletons. These data were also filed under a second study, of T cells expressing NK-cell markers.

Sequencing input: CD4+ T cells sorted from blood. The receptors stem from a woman younger than 30 in good health.

V usage is TRBV20-1 and J usage is TRBJ2-5, with TRBD2 identical over 10 bases. The CDR3 extends over 14 amino acids. J gave up 3 bases and V 8 bases, and 9 bases lay outside the gene matches. Germline V gene lookup returns CDR1 DFQATT and CDR2 SNEGSKA (reference sequence). The chain's CDR3 is CSSLLAGQEETQYF. DNA of the CDR3: TGCAGTTCTTTACTAGCGGGACAGGAAGAGACCCAGTACTTC.

The rearrangement links TRBV20-1 to TRBJ2-7, with D tentatively TRBD2 (6 bases). In germline, CDR1 is DFQATT, CDR2 SNEGSKA (reference sequence). V shed 3 bases and J shed 11 bases, with 17 bases lying between them. The CDR3 is 12 amino acids. CDR3 protein: CSARSVGTGEYF. The CDR3 bases are TGCAGTGCTAGGTCCGTTGGTACGGGGGAGTACTTC.

The rearrangement uses TRBV12-3 or TRBV12-4 and TRBJ2-1; D gene unclear. The CDR3 is 14 amino acids. V lost 6 bases to trimming and J lost 0 bases, with 9 bases between them. The CDR3 region has the DNA TGTGCCAGCAGAGTGATGAGCTCCTACAATGAGCAGTTCTTC. Translation gives CASRVMSSYNEQFF.

In this sample, this clonotype turned up a few times. The chain has TRBV12-3 or TRBV12-4 and TRBJ2-3, with D possibly called TRBD1 or TRBD2 (5 bases each). The V end was cut by 6 bases, the J end by 3 bases, with 16 bases between. This CDR3 is built from 15 residues. CDR3: CASSRQGEGTDTQYF. DNA of the CDR3: TGTGCCAGCAGCCGCCAGGGAGAGGGGACAGATACGCAGTATTTT.

This clonotype was seen a few times. V and J are TRBV7-2 and TRBJ2-5; TRBD2 agrees at 8 bases. V shed 5 bases, J shed 5 bases, and the junction held 4 bases outside the gene matches. This CDR3 comprises 13 residues. Germline CDR1 and CDR2: SGHTA and FQGNSA. The CDR3 DNA sequence: TGTGCCAGCAGCCCGGGACTAGTGGAGACCCAGTACTTC. Translating it yields CASSPGLVETQYF.

A few counts support this clonotype. V and J are TRBV6-1 and TRBJ1-2; the D is unclear. The germline V gene encodes CDR1 MNHNS and CDR2 SASEGT. This CDR3 contains 14 residues. Trimming pared 7 bases from V and 2 bases from J, leaving 14 bases between. The CDR3 loop is CASTTTASNYGYTF. The CDR3 DNA reads TGTGCCAGCACCACGACGGCTTCCAACTATGGCTACACCTTC.

J is TRBJ2-1 and V is TRBV7-2, with D hard to call. Trimming pared 5 bases from V and 3 bases from J, leaving 5 bases between. Germline CDR1 SGHTA, CDR2 FQGNSA. The CDR3 is made up of 12 amino acids. CDR3 protein: CASSKIYNEQFF. The DNA of the CDR3 is TGTGCCAGCAGCAAGATCTACAATGAGCAGTTCTTC. Full variable domain (outside the CDR3, taken from reference TRBV7-2 and TRBJ2-1): GAGVSQSPSNKVTEKGKDVELRCDPISGHTALYWYRQSLGQGLEFLIYFQGNSAPDKSGLPSDRFSAERTGGSVSTLTIQRTQQEDSAVYLCASSKIYNEQFFGPGTRLTVL.

This clonotype was counted a few times. The CDR3 here is CASQGTSGSQYF. The DNA for the CDR3 is TGTGCCAGCCAGGGGACTAGCGGGAGTCAGTACTTC. The chain has TRBV28 and TRBJ2-7; TRBD2 aligns across 14 bases. There are 12 residues in the CDR3. The V gene's germline CDR1 is MDHEN and CDR2 SYDVKM. Trimming took 8 bases from V and 10 from J; bases not matched to a gene: 4.

V usage is TRBV5-1 and J usage is TRBJ2-1; 13 bases are shared with TRBD2. This CDR3 region has 17 residues. The germline V gene has CDR1 SGHRS and CDR2 YFSETQ. After removal of 7 bases from V and 0 bases from J, the junction contained 7 bases not matched to a gene. The CDR3 DNA reads as TGCGCCAGCGCCTTGGGACTAGCGGGGAGCTCCTACAATGAGCAGTTCTTC. Amino acid sequence: CASALGLAGSSYNEQFF.

The V gene is TRBV20-1, the J gene TRBJ2-3, with TRBD1 identical over 9 bases. There are 14 residues in the CDR3. V was pared by 1 base and J by 3 bases, with 2 bases of the junction left unmatched. Germline CDR1 is DFQATT and CDR2 is SNEGSKA (reference sequence). The CDR3 region is CSARGDRVTDTQYF. DNA for the CDR3: TGCAGTGCTAGAGGGGACAGGGTTACAGATACGCAGTATTTT.

The J gene is TRBJ1-1, the V gene TRBV7-9; 8 nucleotides agree with TRBD1. Trimming removed 4 bases from V and 2 bases from J; junction bases left unmatched: 6. The CDR3 extends over 15 amino acids. Germline V CDR1 and CDR2: SEHNR, FQNEAQ (reference sequence). CDR3 DNA sequence: TGTGCCAGCAGCTCCACCTCAGGGGGCAACACTGAAGCTTTCTTT. This sequence encodes CASSSTSGGNTEAFF.

This clonotype was seen many times. V gene TRBV12-3 or TRBV12-4 combines with J gene TRBJ1-2; D remains unclear. V shed 4 bases and J shed 2 bases, with 11 bases lying between them. CDR3 length: 14 residues. The chain's CDR3 is CASSSSRKNYGYTF. The CDR3 DNA reads TGTGCCAGCAGTTCCTCCCGGAAGAACTATGGCTACACCTTC.

V and J are TRBV20-1 and TRBJ2-1, with 9 positions matching TRBD1. CDR3 length: 13 amino acids. Looked up from germline, CDR1 is DFQATT and CDR2 is SNEGSKA (reference sequence). J lost 7 bases, V lost 6 bases, and 7 bases had no gene match. CDR3 residues: CSAPRTGANEQFF. The CDR3 bases are TGCAGTGCGCCTAGGACAGGGGCGAATGAGCAGTTCTTC.

V gene TRBV10-2 combines with J gene TRBJ1-5, with D perhaps TRBD1 (5 bases). From germline, CDR1 is WSHSY and CDR2 SAAADI. The CDR3 runs 13 residues. V lost 4 bases to trimming and J lost 3 bases, with 7 bases between them. This CDR3 reads CASSGGFNQPQHF. CDR3 in DNA: TGCGCCAGCAGTGGGGGGTTCAATCAGCCCCAGCATTTT.

There are a few counts of this clonotype. J is TRBJ2-7 and V is TRBV12-3 or TRBV12-4, with 8 bases that match TRBD2. The CDR3 sequence is 16 residues long. Germline trimming cut 2 bases from V and 2 bases from J; bases unmatched to any gene: 8. The CDR3 DNA sequence: TGTGCCAGCAGTTTAAGTTTCCTAGCGGGCCCCTACGAGCAGTACTTC. This translates into CASSLSFLAGPYEQYF.

This clonotype has a handful of counts. V gene TRBV24-1 combines with J gene TRBJ2-3; D is uncertain. Germline CDR1 is KGHDR and CDR2 is SFDVKD. This CDR3 has 12 amino acids. With 3 bases removed from V and 7 bases from J, the gap between germline ends came to 7 bases. CDR3 loop: CATSDPHNTQYF. CDR3 nucleotide sequence: TGTGCCACCAGTGATCCGCACAATACGCAGTATTTT.

The V call is TRBV5-1, the J call TRBJ2-1, with 8 bases that match TRBD2. The CDR3 has 17 residues. CDR1 is SGHRS and CDR2 is YFSETQ in the germline V gene. Trimming took 4 bases from V and 4 from J; bases not matched to a gene: 13. The CDR3 DNA is TGCGCCAGCAGCCAACTTAGCCAGCGGGGGTCATACAATGAGCAGTTCTTC. Translated: CASSQLSQRGSYNEQFF.

Of note for this clonotype: The junction departs from germline at one end; a sequencing error may be responsible. The chain has TRBV7-7 and TRBJ2-5; TRBD1 agrees at 8 bases. Per the germline V gene, CDR1 is SSHAT and CDR2 is FNYEAQ (reference sequence). The CDR3 spans 15 residues. The CDR3 loop reads CASSRTGSTEETQYF. The CDR3 coding sequence is TGTGCTAGCAGCCGGACAGGGTCGACCGAAGAGACCCAGTACTTC.

This clonotype was found once. The V and J genes are TRBV20-1 and TRBJ1-5, with TRBD1 matching 7 bases. V gave up 0 bases and J gave up 0 bases; unmatched junction bases: 8. Germline CDR1 is DFQATT and CDR2 is SNEGSKA (reference sequence). The CDR3 runs 17 residues. CDR3 nucleotides: TGCAGTGCTAGAGATCTGAACAGGGGATATAGCAATCAGCCCCAGCATTTT. This translates into CSARDLNRGYSNQPQHF.